Shown below are 22 T cell receptor beta chains from a single sample sequenced in a study of response to subunit inactivated influenza vaccine. TCRdb independently ran MiXCR on the RT-PCR reads; one entry per CDR3 protein. The sample includes approximately 310,000 distinct CDR3 sequences, around a fifth of them seen just once. Sequenced material: PBMCs from blood, taken approximately 22 months after vaccination. These receptors came from a man aged 50-75 years who received an inactivated influenza vaccine.

The table lists this clonotype with many counts. CDR3 in amino acids: CASSSGDVGTRANYGYTF. In nucleotides, the CDR3 is TGTGCCAGCAGCTCCGGAGATGTGGGCACGAGAGCTAACTATGGCTACACCTTC. This rearrangement joins TRBV11-1 to TRBJ1-2, with no clear D. The CDR3 has 18 residues. Germline V gives CDR1 SGHAT, CDR2 FQDESV (reference sequence). The V end lost 4 bases, the J end lost 0 bases, and 21 bases lay between the germline ends.

This clonotype was picked up a small number of times. The genes are TRBV3-1 and TRBJ1-2; TRBD1 matches at 9 bases. The junction had 8 bases not matched to a gene; V was cut back by 4 bases and J by 8 bases. Per the germline V gene, CDR1 is LGHDT and CDR2 is YNNKEL (reference sequence). The CDR3 runs 14 residues. CDR3 bases: TGTGCCAGCAGCCGCGGGACAGGGAGAGGAGGCTACACCTTC. Translation: CASSRGTGRGGYTF.

The sample holds a few counts of this clonotype. The gene calls are TRBV20-1 and TRBJ1-5, with TRBD1 identical over 10 bases. The trim removed 3 bases at V and 6 bases at J, leaving 8 bases unmatched. This CDR3 spans 15 amino acids. Germline V gene data show CDR1 as DFQATT and CDR2 as SNEGSKA (reference sequence). CDR3 sequence (DNA): TGCAGTGCTAGGACCACGACAGGGGGCTCTCAGCCCCAGCATTTT. Its protein is CSARTTTGGSQPQHF.

On this clonotype: A read error may be the cause here, since a much bigger clone is one base away. This chain uses TRBV12-3 or TRBV12-4 with TRBJ1-3, with D maybe TRBD1 (5 bases). The CDR3 runs 16 residues. CDR3 residues: CASGRRPGVFGNIIYF. CDR3 sequence (DNA): TGTGCCAGCGGCCGCCGTCCGGGGGTCTTTGGAAACATCATATATTTT.

This chain connects TRBV6-2 or TRBV6-3 to TRBJ1-2; weak D call: TRBD1 (5 bases). CDR1 MNHEY and CDR2 SVGEGT come from the germline V gene. Trimming stripped 6 bases from V and 7 bases from J, with 12 bases between. This CDR3 is built from 12 residues. The CDR3 sequence: CASSEIGGGYTF. The DNA for the CDR3 is TGTGCCAGCAGCGAAATCGGGGGTGGCTACACCTTC.

The chain couples TRBV7-2 to TRBJ2-7; the D is unclear. Germline V gene lookup returns CDR1 SGHTA and CDR2 FQGNSA. CDR3 size: 11 residues. V gave up 5 bases and J gave up 9 bases, with 11 bases separating them. The CDR3 loop is CASSATGTQYF. Here the CDR3 DNA reads TGTGCCAGCAGCGCGACCGGAACGCAGTACTTC. Full variable domain (outside the CDR3, taken from reference TRBV7-2 and TRBJ2-7): GAGVSQSPSNKVTEKGKDVELRCDPISGHTALYWYRQSLGQGLEFLIYFQGNSAPDKSGLPSDRFSAERTGGSVSTLTIQRTQQEDSAVYLCASSATGTQYFGPGTRLTVT.

This clonotype was seen only a few times. The chain couples TRBV3-1 to TRBJ1-2, with a tentative D call TRBD1 (5 bases). The V gene's germline CDR1 is LGHDT and CDR2 YNNKEL (reference sequence). The germline V and J ends were trimmed by 3 bases and 6 bases, with 11 bases remaining between them. CDR3 size: 13 residues. The CDR3 DNA follows: TGTGCCAGCAGCCATGGAGGGGCGGATGGCTACACCTTC. It is translated as CASSHGGADGYTF.

The V gene is TRBV6-2 or TRBV6-3, the J gene TRBJ2-7; 7 bases line up with TRBD1. Trimming at V came to 7 bases and at J to 3 bases, leaving 6 bases not matched to a gene. CDR1 MNHEY and CDR2 SVGEGT come from the germline V gene. This CDR3 spans 13 amino acids. CDR3 nucleotides: TGTGCCAGCAACCGGGGACAGTACTACGAGCAGTACTTC. Its protein product is CASNRGQYYEQYF.

This clonotype was observed a few times. This chain connects TRBV20-1 to TRBJ2-1; D possibly uses TRBD1 or TRBD2 (5 bases each). This CDR3 is built from 12 residues. Germline V gene lookup returns CDR1 DFQATT and CDR2 SNEGSKA (reference sequence). V shed 3 bases and J shed 9 bases, with 12 bases lying between them. For the CDR3, the DNA is TGCAGTGCTAGGTTCGGGGCTGGTGAGCAGTTCTTC. This sequence encodes CSARFGAGEQFF.

This chain links TRBV29-1 with TRBJ1-3; D uncertain. The CDR3 has 14 residues. CDR1 is SQVTM, CDR2 ANQGSEA, per germline. V lost 3 bases and J 0 bases, leaving 9 bases between the germline ends. DNA for the CDR3: TGCAGCGTTGACTCCGCTCGCTCTGGAAACACCATATATTTT. As protein: CSVDSARSGNTIYF.

The chain combines TRBV7-9 with TRBJ2-1; D not resolved. Germline CDR1 is SEHNR and CDR2 is FQNEAQ (reference sequence). V was clipped by 5 bases and J by 0 bases, with 11 bases between them. The CDR3 contains 15 residues. CDR3 DNA: TGTGCCAGCAGCCAGTTTAGTAGCTCCTACAATGAGCAGTTCTTC. Its translation: CASSQFSSSYNEQFF.

The rearrangement joins TRBV14 to TRBJ2-7, with 11 bases lining up with TRBD2. Germline V CDR1 and CDR2: SGHDN, FVKESK. The CDR3 totals 14 residues. Unmatched junction bases numbered 8, after V lost 6 bases and J lost 7 bases. The CDR3 region is CASRELAGADEQYF. CDR3 DNA sequence: TGTGCCAGCAGGGAACTAGCGGGAGCGGATGAGCAGTACTTC.

This clonotype was counted a few times. This rearrangement joins TRBV12-3 or TRBV12-4 to TRBJ2-2, with D perhaps TRBD1 (6 bases). Trimming removed 6 bases from V and 6 bases from J, with 17 bases in between. The CDR3 totals 15 residues. CDR3 loop: CASRSGTNLPGELFF. The CDR3 nucleotides read TGTGCCAGCAGATCCGGGACAAACCTCCCCGGGGAGCTGTTTTTT.

This clonotype showed up just a few times. The chain combines TRBV19 with TRBJ2-5; D possibly uses TRBD1 or TRBD2 (6 bases each). CDR1 is LNHDA, CDR2 SQIVND, per germline (reference sequence). The CDR3 spans 15 residues. Between the trimmed V and J ends, which lost 8 bases and 5 bases, there was a span of 21 bases. The CDR3 protein is CASRGGTSVRETQYF. CDR3 DNA sequence: TGTGCCAGTCGCGGCGGGACAAGCGTCCGTGAGACCCAGTACTTC.

A few counts support this clonotype. The chain couples TRBV28 to TRBJ1-1; D is ambiguous. There are 14 residues in the CDR3. Trimming took off 6 bases at V and 3 bases at J, with 14 bases between the two ends. Germline V gives CDR1 MDHEN, CDR2 SYDVKM. CDR3 sequence: CASRPQDFDTEAFF. CDR3 DNA sequence: TGTGCCAGCAGACCTCAGGATTTTGACACTGAAGCTTTCTTT.

This clonotype was observed a handful of times. The gene calls are TRBV20-1 and TRBJ1-2; TRBD1 might be the D (6 bases). This CDR3 has 16 residues. Trimming cost V 4 bases and J 9 bases, with 27 bases left between them. CDR1 is DFQATT, CDR2 SNEGSKA, per germline (reference sequence). CDR3 nucleotide sequence: TGCAGTGCTACCCCAAGGCTTACAGGGAGGGGAGCACGCTACACCTTC. The encoded protein is CSATPRLTGRGARYTF.

Many counts were recorded for this clonotype. V is TRBV12-3 or TRBV12-4 and J is TRBJ1-1; D is uncertain. The CDR3 is 13 amino acids. V was clipped by 1 base and J by 11 bases, with 14 bases between them. The CDR3 region is CASSLGTDRAAFF. CDR3 sequence (DNA): TGTGCCAGCAGTTTAGGGACGGACCGGGCCGCTTTCTTT.

CDR3 DNA: TGTGCCAGCAGCCCTCCGGCCCACCAGAGTAGGTCCTACAATGAGCAGTTCTTC. Amino acids: CASSPPAHQSRSYNEQFF. V gene TRBV12-3 or TRBV12-4 combines with J gene TRBJ2-1, with D unclear. V gave up 6 bases and J gave up 1 base, with 22 bases separating them. The CDR3 has 18 amino acids.

The rearrangement links TRBV20-1 to TRBJ2-3; D call uncertain. The CDR3 extends over 15 amino acids. Trimming left V 6 bases short and J 3 bases short, with 19 bases between. Germline assignment: CDR1 DFQATT and CDR2 SNEGSKA (reference sequence). The CDR3 nucleotides are TGCAGTGCCAAAATGTCGGGCGAATGGACAGATACGCAGTATTTT. Its translation: CSAKMSGEWTDTQYF.

The chain recombines TRBV7-2 with TRBJ2-1; 15 bases fit TRBD2. The CDR3 contains 18 residues. V trimming: 5 bases; J trimming: 6 bases; junction bases outside the gene matches: 11. Germline V gene lookup returns CDR1 SGHTA and CDR2 FQGNSA. This CDR3 is CASSLRHPGLAGGNEQFF. The CDR3 nucleotides are TGTGCCAGCAGCCTACGCCACCCGGGACTAGCGGGAGGCAATGAGCAGTTCTTC.

The CDR3 nucleotides read TGTGCCAGCAGCGTAGATCCTTACCCTAACTATGGCTACACCTTC. Translating gives CASSVDPYPNYGYTF. V usage is TRBV9 and J usage is TRBJ1-2; D gene unclear. Germline-derived CDR1 and CDR2 are SGDLS and YYNGEE. CDR3 length: 15 residues. V was cut by 0 bases and J by 0 bases, with 9 bases left in between.

V gene TRBV28 combines with J gene TRBJ2-5; a weak D match, TRBD1 (6 bases). The V end was cut by 3 bases, the J end by 11 bases, with 13 bases between. The CDR3 extends over 12 amino acids. Germline CDR1 reads MDHEN; CDR2 reads SYDVKM. This CDR3 is CASSLWGTIQYF. The CDR3 coding sequence is TGTGCCAGCAGTTTGTGGGGGACAATACAGTACTTC.